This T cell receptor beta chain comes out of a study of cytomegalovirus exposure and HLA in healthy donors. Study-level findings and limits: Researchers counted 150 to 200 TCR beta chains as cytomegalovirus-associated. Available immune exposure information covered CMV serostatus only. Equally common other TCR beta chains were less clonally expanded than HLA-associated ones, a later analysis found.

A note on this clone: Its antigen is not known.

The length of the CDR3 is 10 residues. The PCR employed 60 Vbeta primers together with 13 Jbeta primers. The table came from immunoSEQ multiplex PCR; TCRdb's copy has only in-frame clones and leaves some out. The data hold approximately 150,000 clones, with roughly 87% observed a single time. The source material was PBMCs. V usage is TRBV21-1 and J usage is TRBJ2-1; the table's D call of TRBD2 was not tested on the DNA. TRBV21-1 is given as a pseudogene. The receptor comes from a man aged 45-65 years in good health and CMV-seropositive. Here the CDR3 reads CASSNTKQFF. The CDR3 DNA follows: TGTGCCAGCAGCAATACTAAGCAGTTCTTC.